The present TCR beta chain was sequenced within a study of cytomegalovirus exposure and HLA in healthy donors. The study's findings and limits: The finding came from a later analysis; first-cohort TCR clusters tended to co-occur in the roughly 120 validation repertoires. Across donors, most TCRs were seen rarely, yet some public ones were widespread.

In the case of this clone: Its antigen is not known.

V was cut by 7 bases and J by 2 bases, with 11 bases left in between. The CDR3 is 12 residues long. From germline, CDR1 is SQVTM and CDR2 ANQGSEA. Libraries were prepared by immunoSEQ multiplex PCR; TCRdb keeps only in-frame clonotypes and omits some of them. The sample consists of 200,000 or so clones, over 65% of them appearing once. The sample taken for sequencing was PBMCs. V is TRBV29-1 and J is TRBJ2-5; a weak D match, TRBD2 (5 bases). This sequence was found in a man aged 18 to 30 in good health and CMV-seropositive. The CDR3 spells CSAGWVQETQYF. In nucleotides, the CDR3 is TGCAGCGCGGGGTGGGTTCAAGAGACCCAGTACTTC.